Listed below are T cell receptor beta chains from one sample, sequenced in a study of blood T cell repertoires in COVID-19. Clones were sequenced by immunoSEQ multiplex PCR, and TCRdb holds only the in-frame ones, with some missing. The sample shows hundreds of thousands of clones, roughly nine tenths of them seen only once. The source material was PBMCs or T cells enriched from blood (not recorded which). Receptors originate from a man aged 55 to 70 who had recovered from COVID-19. Each CDR3 is given with its conserved first and last residue. A D gene is named only where the DNA matches it firmly. For some rows the clone size is stated as once, few or many, or as a class when expanded; others skip it.

TGTGCCAGCTCACCAAAGACAGGGGGCTTTTACGAGCAGTACTTC	CASSPKTGGFYEQYF	TRBV18	-	TRBJ2-7	TRBD1
TGTGCCAGCAGTCCCTCGACAGGAGGTGGCTACACCTTC	CASSPSTGGGYTF	TRBV28	few	TRBJ1-2	-
TGTGCCAGCAGCCCTGGGACTGCTGAAAAACTGTTTTTT	CASSPGTAEKLFF	TRBV7-2	-	TRBJ1-4	-
TGTGCCTGGAGCGCACAGGCTCAGCAGTACTTC	CAWSAQAQQYF	TRBV30	-	TRBJ2-7	-
TGTGCCAGCATCGGACAGGGGGCATCTGAAGCTTTCTTT	CASIGQGASEAFF	TRBV6-5	few	TRBJ1-1	TRBD1
TGTGCCAGCAGACCCGGATACGGGCAGCCCCAGCATTTT	CASRPGYGQPQHF	TRBV27	-	TRBJ1-5	-
TGTGCCAGCAGCTTGGCAGGGCCAAGAGATGGCTACACCTTC	CASSLAGPRDGYTF	TRBV7-3	-	TRBJ1-2	-
TGCGCCAGCAGCCAAGCCGTCCGGAATGAGCAGTTCTTC	CASSQAVRNEQFF	TRBV4-1	few	TRBJ2-1	-
TGTGCCAGCAGCATGAAGCGGGAGGGCGGGGGCACAGATACGCAGTATTTT	CASSMKREGGGTDTQYF	TRBV9	-	TRBJ2-3	TRBD2
TGTGCCACCAGCACTAAGATCTTTGGTTCATATAATTCACCCCTCCACTTT	CATSTKIFGSYNSPLHF	TRBV15	-	TRBJ1-6	-
TGTGCCAGCTCGACATCTGGAGGGAACTATGGCTACACCTTC	CASSTSGGNYGYTF	TRBV18	-	TRBJ1-2	-
TGTGCCAGCAGCCGTGGGTTGGCGGGGGTCCTAAATACGCAGTATTTT	CASSRGLAGVLNTQYF	TRBV7-2	-	TRBJ2-3	TRBD2
TGTGCCAGCAGCTTGGACGGGGCTGGAAACACCATATATTTT	CASSLDGAGNTIYF	TRBV5-4	-	TRBJ1-3	-
TGTGCCAGCAGCTTACGCGGGAGGGCCCTCCTGGACATTCAGTACTTC	CASSLRGRALLDIQYF	TRBV11-2	-	TRBJ2-4	TRBD2
TGCGCCAGCAGTTTGGCTTCCGAAAAACTGTTTTTT	CASSLASEKLFF	TRBV10-2	-	TRBJ1-4	-
TGCGCCAGCAGCCCGGGACTAGCGGGATACGAGCAGTACTTC	CASSPGLAGYEQYF	TRBV4-1	-	TRBJ2-7	TRBD2
TGCGCCAGCAGCCAAGCTCCGGGACAGATGAATGAAAAACTGTTTTTT	CASSQAPGQMNEKLFF	TRBV4-3	-	TRBJ1-4	TRBD1
TGCGCCAGCAGCTTGACTGGGACAGCCACCGAGAGCTCCTACGAGCAGTACTTC	CASSLTGTATESSYEQYF	TRBV5-1	-	TRBJ2-7	TRBD1
TGTGCCAGCAGGGGCGGGGCAACTAATGAAAAACTGTTTTTT	CASRGGATNEKLFF	TRBV7-9	-	TRBJ1-4	-
TGTGCCAGCTCCCCGGAGGTATTTAATGGCTACACCTTC	CASSPEVFNGYTF	TRBV18	-	TRBJ1-2	-
TGTGCCATCAGTGAGTCTTGGGCAGGCAAAGCCCCATTATGGGGCTACACCTTC	CAISESWAGKAPLWGYTF	TRBV10-3	-	TRBJ1-2	-
TGCAGCGTTGTAGCGGGGACCACCGGGGAGCTGTTTTTT	CSVVAGTTGELFF	TRBV29-1	-	TRBJ2-2	TRBD2
TGTGCCAGCAGCGTAGAACCCCAGGGCAATCAGCCCCAGCATTTT	CASSVEPQGNQPQHF	TRBV9	-	TRBJ1-5	-
TGTGCCAGCAGGCAACAGGTTTATGATACGCAGTATTTT	CASRQQVYDTQYF	TRBV6-5	-	TRBJ2-3	-
TGCGCCAGCAGCCAAGATTACGGGGCTGGAAACACCATATATTTT	CASSQDYGAGNTIYF	TRBV4-1	-	TRBJ1-3	-
TGTGCCAGCGCGGGCCATCTCGGGTTCACAGATACGCAGTATTTT	CASAGHLGFTDTQYF	TRBV5-5	-	TRBJ2-3	-
TGTGCCAGCAGCCAAGAGGTATTCGGGGACTATAATGAAAAACTGTTTTTT	CASSQEVFGDYNEKLFF	TRBV14	-	TRBJ1-4	-
TGTGCCAGCAGCTTAGCTCGGGGGTGGATTAATGAGCAGTTCTTC	CASSLARGWINEQFF	TRBV7-9	-	TRBJ2-1	-
TGTGCCAGCAGTTTACCCTATGGATCGGGGGGCCCAATTCACTACAATGAGCAGTTCTTC	CASSLPYGSGGPIHYNEQFF	TRBV28	-	TRBJ2-1	-
TGTGCCAGCAACAAGGGGACAGCGGAGGGTATGGGGCAGTACTTC	CASNKGTAEGMGQYF	TRBV9	-	TRBJ2-7	-
TGTGCCACCAGCAGAACACAAGCGGGTCAGGGTGGAGGAAACACCATATATTTT	CATSRTQAGQGGGNTIYF	TRBV15	-	TRBJ1-3	-
TGTGCCAGCAGTTCCACGGACAGGGGTTACACCTTC	CASSSTDRGYTF	TRBV6-5	-	TRBJ1-2	TRBD1
TGTGCCAGCAGTTTTGGCACAGGGACCTACGAGCAGTACTTC	CASSFGTGTYEQYF	TRBV27	-	TRBJ2-7	-
TGTGCCACCAGTGACCGGGACAGCTTTTTCAATGAGCAGTTCTTC	CATSDRDSFFNEQFF	TRBV24-1	-	TRBJ2-1	TRBD1
TGTGCCAGTAGTATATGGACAGGGCGCATGAACACTGAAGCTTTCTTT	CASSIWTGRMNTEAFF	TRBV19	-	TRBJ1-1	TRBD1
TGTGCCAGCAGTGAACGCCGCCGGGTTCGCCCATATAATTCACCCCTCCACTTT	CASSERRRVRPYNSPLHF	TRBV6-1	-	TRBJ1-6	-
TGTGCCAGCAGTTACATCCACAAAAACACTGAAGCTTTCTTT	CASSYIHKNTEAFF	TRBV6-2/TRBV6-3	-	TRBJ1-1	-
TGCGCCAGCAGCCAAGAACCTGAGCCCCGCGCCGGAGGGACCTACAATGAGCAGTTCTTC	CASSQEPEPRAGGTYNEQFF	TRBV4-3	-	TRBJ2-1	-
TGTGCCTGGAGTGTTGATAGAGGGGGCTTTGGTGAAAAACTGTTTTTT	CAWSVDRGGFGEKLFF	TRBV30	-	TRBJ1-4	TRBD1
TGTGCCAGCAGTTTATTTTGGGGCCAGCCCCAGCATTTT	CASSLFWGQPQHF	TRBV27	once	TRBJ1-5	-
TGTGCCAGCAGCCACGGGACAGAAGGCCACGAGCAGTACTTC	CASSHGTEGHEQYF	TRBV6-2/TRBV6-3	-	TRBJ2-7	TRBD1
TGTGCCAGCAGCGATGGGCTCCTCTCCTACGAGCAGTACTTC	CASSDGLLSYEQYF	TRBV7-9	once	TRBJ2-7	-
TGTGCCAGCAGCTTACAGGGGGAGAACTATGGCTACACCTTC	CASSLQGENYGYTF	TRBV7-9	-	TRBJ1-2	TRBD1
TGTGCCAGCAGCCAGGGACAGGGGGCCTTCCCGGGAGATAATGAAGCTTTCTTT	CASSQGQGAFPGDNEAFF	TRBV3-1/TRBV3-2	-	TRBJ1-1	TRBD1
TGTGCCAGCAGCTCCCAACCGACCGGGACTAGACAAGAGACCCAGTACTTC	CASSSQPTGTRQETQYF	TRBV11-2	few	TRBJ2-5	TRBD2
TGTGCCAGCAGCAAAGTTCGGCGGGAGCGTATCATGTACACCGGGGAGCTGTTTTTT	CASSKVRRERIMYTGELFF	TRBV21-1	many	TRBJ2-2	-
TGTGCCAGCAGCACGAAGGGACTAGCGGGAGGGCCTCAGGCTAAAGAGACCCAGTACTTC	CASSTKGLAGGPQAKETQYF	TRBV21-1	-	TRBJ2-5	-